Each of the 12 T cell receptor beta chains below was sequenced from the same sample in a study of cytomegalovirus exposure and HLA in healthy donors. The PCR had 60 Vbeta and 13 Jbeta primers. Sequencing used immunoSEQ multiplex PCR; TCRdb keeps in-frame clones, though not all of them. The sample has 40,000 to 60,000 clones, and its top ten clones hold more than 25%. Sequenced: PBMCs. The receptors shown here come from a man aged 35-49 years in good health and CMV-seropositive.

V and J are TRBV15 and TRBJ1-5, with a possible D match to TRBD1 (6 bases). Germline values: CDR1 LNHNV, CDR2 YYDKDF (reference sequence). This CDR3 region has 15 residues. Trimming shortened V by 1 base and J by 3 bases, and 10 bases separated the two germline ends. The CDR3 loop reads CATSRGRGNNQPQHF. The CDR3 coding sequence is TGTGCCACCAGCAGAGGCAGGGGAAACAATCAGCCCCAGCATTTT.

The V gene is TRBV28, the J gene TRBJ1-2; 9 positions match TRBD1. Germline V gene lookup returns CDR1 MDHEN and CDR2 SYDVKM. The V gene end was trimmed by 6 bases and the J gene end by 3 bases; junction bases not matched to a gene: 8. The CDR3 runs 15 residues. CDR3 amino acids: CASRQGTGFDYGYTF. CDR3 coding DNA: TGTGCCAGCAGGCAAGGGACAGGGTTTGACTATGGCTACACCTTC.

The V call is TRBV7-9, the J call TRBJ2-7; maybe TRBD2 (5 bases). Germline V CDR1 and CDR2: SEHNR, FQNEAQ (reference sequence). This CDR3 has 15 amino acids. The germline V and J ends were trimmed by 6 bases and 0 bases, with 15 bases remaining between them. CDR3 coding DNA: TGTGCCAGCAGAGGCGGTGGGAGTCCCTCCTACGAGCAGTACTTC. It translates to CASRGGGSPSYEQYF.

The chain links TRBV9 to TRBJ2-1; 7 bases fit TRBD2. The CDR3 loop spans 15 amino acids. After removal of 2 bases from V and 8 bases from J, the junction contained 10 bases not matched to a gene. Looked up from germline, CDR1 is SGDLS and CDR2 is YYNGEE. The chain's CDR3 is CASSVGLFRGDEQFF. The DNA for the CDR3 is TGTGCCAGCAGCGTGGGACTATTTCGGGGGGATGAGCAGTTCTTC.

The CDR3 DNA sequence: TGTGCCAGCAGTTTGGCACTAGCGGGGGGCACAGATACGCAGTATTTT. Translation gives CASSLALAGGTDTQYF. The gene calls are TRBV27 and TRBJ2-3; 11 bases are shared with TRBD2. Germline-derived CDR1 and CDR2 are MNHEY and SMNVEV (reference sequence). With V trimmed by 3 bases and J by 1 base, 3 bases remained unmatched. There are 16 residues in the CDR3.

The chain is built from TRBV11-2 and TRBJ2-1; 12 bases map to TRBD2. The CDR3 consists of 16 residues. Germline trimming cut 4 bases from V and 8 bases from J; bases unmatched to any gene: 9. Germline V lookup: CDR1 SGHAT, CDR2 FQNNGV. For the CDR3, the DNA is TGTGCCAGCAGCTCCAGACTAGCGGGAGAGGGCGATGAGCAGTTCTTC. It codes for CASSSRLAGEGDEQFF.

V and J are TRBV9 and TRBJ1-1, with D perhaps TRBD1 (5 bases). The CDR3 totals 14 residues. V was trimmed by 0 bases and J by 4 bases, leaving 10 bases between them. The germline V gene encodes CDR1 SGDLS and CDR2 YYNGEE. The CDR3 DNA follows: TGTGCCAGCAGCGTAGATTCAAGGGGCACTGAAGCTTTCTTT. It encodes CASSVDSRGTEAFF.

The chain employs TRBV6-4 and TRBJ2-2, with D hard to call. V was pared by 6 bases and J by 7 bases, with 12 bases between. Germline V CDR1 and CDR2: MRHNA, SNTAGT. The CDR3 consists of 13 residues. The CDR3 DNA is TGTGCCAGCAGCGTCCTCGCAGGCGGGGAGCTGTTTTTT. It specifies CASSVLAGGELFF.

The rearrangement uses TRBV4-1 and TRBJ1-1; no clear D. Germline V CDR1 and CDR2: MGHRA, YSYEKL. The CDR3 consists of 16 residues. Trimming took 3 bases from V and 1 from J, leaving 15 bases between them. The DNA of the CDR3 is TGCGCCAGCAGCCAGTCAAGGGAGGGCGGGAACACTGAAGCTTTCTTT. Translating gives CASSQSREGGNTEAFF.

The rearrangement links TRBV23-1 to TRBJ1-1; 7 positions agree with TRBD1. TRBV23-1 is annotated as an ORF whose role is uncertain. V lost 0 bases, J lost 4 bases, and 17 bases stayed unmatched. The CDR3 length is 19 residues. CDR3 sequence reads: CASSQSTRQGGQITTEAFF. The CDR3 nucleotides read TGCGCCAGCAGTCAATCAACTAGACAGGGTGGTCAGATAACCACTGAAGCTTTCTTT.

The rearrangement links TRBV6-1 to TRBJ1-5; tentative D call: TRBD1 (6 bases). The CDR3 contains 13 residues. Germline loops: CDR1 MNHNS, CDR2 SASEGT. The ends were cut back, 1 base at V and 6 bases at J, with 7 bases in the middle. DNA of the CDR3: TGTGCCAGCAGTGAAGACAGGGTTCAGCCCCAGCATTTT. Residues: CASSEDRVQPQHF.

The chain links TRBV7-8 to TRBJ2-1, with D perhaps TRBD2 (6 bases). V dropped 7 bases and J dropped 2 bases, with 21 bases sitting between them. The CDR3 covers 17 residues. Germline CDR1 reads SGHVS; CDR2 reads FQNEAQ. CDR3 sequence reads: CASTSGGETGPYNEQFF. The CDR3, as DNA: TGTGCCAGCACCTCCGGCGGGGAAACGGGGCCCTACAATGAGCAGTTCTTC.